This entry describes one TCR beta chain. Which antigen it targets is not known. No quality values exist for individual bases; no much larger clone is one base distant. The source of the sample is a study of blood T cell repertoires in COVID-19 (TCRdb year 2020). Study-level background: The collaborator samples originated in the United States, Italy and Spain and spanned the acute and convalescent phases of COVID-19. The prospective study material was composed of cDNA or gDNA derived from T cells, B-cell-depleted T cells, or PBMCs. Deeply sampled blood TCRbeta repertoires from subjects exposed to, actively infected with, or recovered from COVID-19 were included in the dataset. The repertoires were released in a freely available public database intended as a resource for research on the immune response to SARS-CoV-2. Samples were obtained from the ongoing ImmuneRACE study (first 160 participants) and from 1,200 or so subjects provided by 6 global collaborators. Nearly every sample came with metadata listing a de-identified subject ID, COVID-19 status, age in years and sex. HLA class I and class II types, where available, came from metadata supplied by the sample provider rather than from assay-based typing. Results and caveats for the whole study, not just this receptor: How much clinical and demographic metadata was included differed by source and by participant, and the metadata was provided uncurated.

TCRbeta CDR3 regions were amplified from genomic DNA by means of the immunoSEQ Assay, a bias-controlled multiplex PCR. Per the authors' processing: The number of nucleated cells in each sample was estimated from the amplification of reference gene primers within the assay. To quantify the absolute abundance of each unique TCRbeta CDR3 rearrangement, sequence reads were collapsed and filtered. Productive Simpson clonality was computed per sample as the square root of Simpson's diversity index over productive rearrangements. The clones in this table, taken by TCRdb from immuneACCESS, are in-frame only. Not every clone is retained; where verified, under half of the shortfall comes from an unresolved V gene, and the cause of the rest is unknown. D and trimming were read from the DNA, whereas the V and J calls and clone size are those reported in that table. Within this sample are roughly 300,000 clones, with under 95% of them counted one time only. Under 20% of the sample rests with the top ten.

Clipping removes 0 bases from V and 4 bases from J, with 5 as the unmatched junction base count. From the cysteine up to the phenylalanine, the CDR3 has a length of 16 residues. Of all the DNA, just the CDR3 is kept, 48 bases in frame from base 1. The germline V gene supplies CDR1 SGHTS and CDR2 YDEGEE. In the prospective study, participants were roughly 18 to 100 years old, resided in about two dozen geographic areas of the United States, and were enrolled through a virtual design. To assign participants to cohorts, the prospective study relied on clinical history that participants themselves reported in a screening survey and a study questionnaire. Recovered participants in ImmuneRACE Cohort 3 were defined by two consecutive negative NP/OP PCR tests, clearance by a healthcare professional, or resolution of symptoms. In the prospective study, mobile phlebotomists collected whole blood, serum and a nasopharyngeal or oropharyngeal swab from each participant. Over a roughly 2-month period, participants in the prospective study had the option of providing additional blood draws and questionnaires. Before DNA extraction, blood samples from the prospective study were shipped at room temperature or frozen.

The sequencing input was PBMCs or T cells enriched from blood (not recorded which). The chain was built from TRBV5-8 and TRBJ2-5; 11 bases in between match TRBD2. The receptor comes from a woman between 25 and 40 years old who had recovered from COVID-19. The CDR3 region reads CASSLGTSGSPETQYF. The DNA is TGTGCCAGCAGCTTGGGGACTAGCGGGTCCCCAGAGACCCAGTACTTC.